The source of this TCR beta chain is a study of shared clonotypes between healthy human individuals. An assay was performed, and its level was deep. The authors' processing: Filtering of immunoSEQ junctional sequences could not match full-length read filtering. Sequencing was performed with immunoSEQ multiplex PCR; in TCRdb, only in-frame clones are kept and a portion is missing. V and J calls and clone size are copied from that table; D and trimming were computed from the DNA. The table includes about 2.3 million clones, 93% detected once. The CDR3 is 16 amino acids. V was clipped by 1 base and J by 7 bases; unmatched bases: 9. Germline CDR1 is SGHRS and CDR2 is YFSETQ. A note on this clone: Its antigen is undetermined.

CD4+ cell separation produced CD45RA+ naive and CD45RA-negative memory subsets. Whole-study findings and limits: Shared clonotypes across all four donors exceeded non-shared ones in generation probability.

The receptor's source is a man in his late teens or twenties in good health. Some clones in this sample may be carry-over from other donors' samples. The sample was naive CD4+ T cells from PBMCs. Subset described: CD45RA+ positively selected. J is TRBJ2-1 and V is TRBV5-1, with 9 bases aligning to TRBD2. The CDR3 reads CASSLKWREGINEQFF. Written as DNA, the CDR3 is TGCGCCAGCAGCTTGAAATGGCGGGAGGGTATAAATGAGCAGTTCTTC. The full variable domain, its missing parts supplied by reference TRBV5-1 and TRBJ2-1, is KAGVTQTPRYLIKTRGQQVTLSCSPISGHRSVSWYQQTPGQGLQFLFEYFSETQRNKGNFPGRFSGRQFSNSRSEMNVSTLELGDSALYLCASSLKWREGINEQFFGPGTRLTVL.